The entry below gives a single TCR beta chain sequence along with its context. Antigen unknown. V was trimmed by 4 bases and J by 9 bases, leaving 17 bases between them. Germline V lookup: CDR1 SGDLS, CDR2 YYNGEE. This CDR3 has 14 residues. The sample originates from a study of shared clonotypes between healthy human individuals. General study points: The donor pool, a small one, limited the genetic and exposure-history diversity represented. Some clonotypes were shared by all four sorted-subset donors, while others were not shared. The non-shared ones had lower generation probabilities than the shared ones.

Sorted subsets were amplified in replicate PCRs using 150 to 250 ng DNA, 32,000 or so T cell genomes. The assay was immunoSEQ multiplex PCR, and TCRdb's table has in-frame clones only and misses some. The data contain approximately 2.1 million clones, approximately 93% of them singletons. Material for sequencing was naive CD4+ T cells from PBMCs. Subset of the sample: CD45RA+ positively selected. The source of this sequence is a man aged 18 to 30 in good health. Some clones in this sample may be carry-over from other donors' samples. The V and J genes are TRBV9 and TRBJ2-1; perhaps TRBD2 as D (5 bases). CDR3: CASSIRGGLGEQFF. Here the CDR3 DNA reads TGTGCCAGCAGCATAAGAGGAGGTTTGGGTGAGCAGTTCTTC.